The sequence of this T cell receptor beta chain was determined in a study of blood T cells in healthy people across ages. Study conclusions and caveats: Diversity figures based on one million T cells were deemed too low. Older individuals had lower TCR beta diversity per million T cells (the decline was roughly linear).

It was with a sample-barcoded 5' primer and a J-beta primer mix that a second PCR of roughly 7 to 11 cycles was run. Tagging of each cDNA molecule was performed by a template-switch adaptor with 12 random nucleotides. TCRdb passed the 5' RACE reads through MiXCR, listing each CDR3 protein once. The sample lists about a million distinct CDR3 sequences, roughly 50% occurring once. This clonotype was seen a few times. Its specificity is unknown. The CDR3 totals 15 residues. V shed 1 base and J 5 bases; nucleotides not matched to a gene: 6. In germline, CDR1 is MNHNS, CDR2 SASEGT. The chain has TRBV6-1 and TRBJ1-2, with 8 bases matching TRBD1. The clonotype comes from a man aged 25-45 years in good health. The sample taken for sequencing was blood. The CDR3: CASSEDWTGFYGYTF. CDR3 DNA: TGTGCCAGCAGTGAAGATTGGACAGGGTTTTATGGCTACACCTTC.